What follows are 30 T cell receptor beta chains derived from one specimen sequenced in a study of blood T cells in healthy people across ages. Primed by a sample-barcoded 5' primer and a J-beta primer mix, a second PCR proceeded for about 7 to 12 cycles. From the 5' RACE reads, TCRdb called clonotypes with MiXCR, one entry per CDR3 protein. Of under 1,000,000 distinct CDR3 sequences listed, about 37% are singletons. Sequenced material: blood. These receptors were obtained from a man younger than 35 in good health.

This clonotype has a handful of counts. The chain carries TRBV6-2 or TRBV6-3 and TRBJ2-1, with D possibly being TRBD1 or TRBD2 (5 bases each). The V end was cut by 2 bases, the J end by 9 bases, with 14 bases between. The CDR3 length is 14 residues. Germline V gene data show CDR1 as MNHEY and CDR2 as SVGEGT. CDR3 sequence reads: CASSYRGRPGEQFF. In DNA, the CDR3 is TGTGCCAGCAGTTACCGGGGCCGCCCGGGTGAGCAGTTCTTC.

This clonotype was observed a few times. The chain uses TRBV20-1 and TRBJ2-4; tentatively, D is TRBD1 or TRBD2 (5 bases each). CDR1 and CDR2 (germline): DFQATT, SNEGSKA (reference sequence). This CDR3 is built from 12 residues. Trimming cost V 0 bases and J 15 bases, with 15 bases left between them. The CDR3 region has the DNA TGCAGTGCTAGAGAGGGGGATGGGGGTCGGTACTTC. It translates to CSAREGDGGRYF.

The chain has TRBV20-1 and TRBJ2-1; TRBD2 agrees at 8 bases. The J call may not be correct, given that the DNA end is closer to TRBJ2-7. This CDR3 is 13 amino acids long. Germline assignment: CDR1 DFQATT and CDR2 SNEGSKA (reference sequence). The CDR3 bases are TGCAGTGCTCAGACTAGCGCCTACAATGAGCAGTACTTC. Translation gives CSAQTSAYNEQYF.

This clonotype has a handful of counts. The chain combines TRBV4-3 with TRBJ2-5; perhaps TRBD2 as D (6 bases). CDR3 length: 15 amino acids. The germline gives CDR1 LGHNA, CDR2 YSLEER. The V end lost 0 bases, the J end lost 1 base, and 9 bases lay between the germline ends. CDR3: CASSQEWGVQETQYF. The CDR3 coding sequence is TGCGCCAGCAGCCAAGAGTGGGGGGTCCAAGAGACCCAGTACTTC.

The rearrangement joins TRBV7-2 to TRBJ2-5; D is perhaps TRBD1 (6 bases). The CDR3 sequence is 15 residues long. Per germline, CDR1 SGHTA and CDR2 FQGNSA. The V and J ends lost 3 bases and 4 bases respectively, with 15 bases between them. The CDR3 region has the DNA TGTGCCAGCAGCTTCCGGGACACTCAACCAGAGACCCAGTACTTC. It specifies CASSFRDTQPETQYF.

The V call is TRBV4-2, the J call TRBJ2-7, with D uncertain. Trimming shortened V by 5 bases and J by 7 bases, and 27 bases separated the two germline ends. CDR1 is LGHNA, CDR2 YNFKEQ, per germline. This CDR3 has 17 amino acids. CDR3 in amino acids: CASSSRHLEPSYNEQYF. For the CDR3, the DNA is TGTGCCAGCAGCTCGAGACATCTAGAGCCCTCCTACAATGAGCAGTACTTC.

This sequence joins TRBV30 and TRBJ1-6; D is unresolved. The length of the CDR3 is 13 residues. V lost 1 base and J 8 bases, leaving 9 bases between the germline ends. The germline gives CDR1 GTSNPN, CDR2 SVGIG (reference sequence). CDR3 sequence reads: CAWSGRVDSPLHF. The DNA for the CDR3 is TGTGCCTGGAGTGGTAGGGTCGATTCACCCCTCCACTTT.

The chain uses TRBV5-1 and TRBJ2-5, with TRBD2 matching over 8 bases. Germline CDR1 and CDR2: SGHRS and YFSETQ. The CDR3 totals 17 residues. V gave up 2 bases and J gave up 1 base; unmatched junction bases: 10. CDR3 sequence (DNA): TGCGCCAGCAGCTTTACTCGGACTAGCACTACCCAAGAGACCCAGTACTTC. Its protein is CASSFTRTSTTQETQYF.

The chain employs TRBV12-3 or TRBV12-4 and TRBJ2-3; 15 nucleotides align to TRBD2. Trimming cost V 5 bases and J 0 bases; bases outside gene matches: 9. This CDR3 spans 19 amino acids. As DNA, the CDR3 is TGTGCCAGCAGTAGCCGCGGACTAGCGGGGGGGTCTAGCACAGATACGCAGTATTTT. Its protein is CASSSRGLAGGSSTDTQYF.

The V gene is TRBV4-2, the J gene TRBJ2-3, with 8 positions matching TRBD2. The J segment lost 5 bases and the V segment lost 0 bases, leaving 7 bases of the junction unmatched. Germline lookup yields CDR1 LGHNA and CDR2 YNFKEQ. The CDR3 spans 16 residues. For the CDR3, the DNA is TGTGCCAGCAGCCAAGAACTAGCGGCATCCCTAGATACGCAGTATTTT. Translating gives CASSQELAASLDTQYF.

As to this clonotype: A single base separates this from a much larger clone, so it may be a read error. This chain links TRBV4-3 with TRBJ2-1; either TRBD1 or TRBD2 may fit D (6 bases each). With 1 base removed from V and 10 bases from J, the gap between germline ends came to 14 bases. The CDR3 loop spans 14 amino acids. Germline values: CDR1 LGHNA, CDR2 YSLEER. The CDR3 DNA reads as TGCGCCAGCAGCCAAGTTCGGGGGCCTTACGAGCAGTTCTTC. It is translated as CASSQVRGPYEQFF.

In its sample, this clonotype was seen a few times. The chain links TRBV11-3 to TRBJ2-1, with 7 bases lining up with TRBD1. Germline lookup yields CDR1 SGHNT and CDR2 YENEEA. The CDR3 extends over 14 amino acids. Unmatched junction bases numbered 7, after V lost 5 bases and J lost 6 bases. The CDR3: CASSAQGRINEQFF. The CDR3 DNA reads as TGTGCCAGCAGCGCACAGGGGCGGATCAATGAGCAGTTCTTC.

Regarding this clonotype: A much larger clone lies one base from this, so it may be a read error. The chain links TRBV20-1 to TRBJ2-1, with a weak D call TRBD2 (6 bases). Germline V CDR1 and CDR2: DFQATT, SNEGSKA (reference sequence). This CDR3 is 15 amino acids long. V lost 3 bases and J 0 bases, leaving 12 bases between the germline ends. Written as DNA, the CDR3 is TGCAGTGCTAGGGGCGGGGACGGCTCCTACAATGAGCAGTTCTTC. It encodes CSARGGDGSYNEQFF.

This clonotype was seen at least ten times. This rearrangement joins TRBV7-2 to TRBJ1-2; 8 bases agree with TRBD1. Germline trimming cut 0 bases from V and 8 bases from J; bases unmatched to any gene: 5. This CDR3 has 14 amino acids. CDR1 and CDR2 (germline): SGHTA, FQGNSA. CDR3: CASSLAGRGPGYTF. CDR3 coding DNA: TGTGCCAGCAGCTTAGCAGGCAGGGGGCCGGGCTACACCTTC.

The rearrangement links TRBV12-3 or TRBV12-4 to TRBJ2-5; tentative D call: TRBD1 (7 bases). V lost 2 bases and J 7 bases, leaving 20 bases between the germline ends. There are 16 residues in the CDR3. The CDR3 is CASSLRRGRDRRTQYF. CDR3 nucleotide sequence: TGTGCCAGCAGTTTAAGGAGGGGGCGAGATCGTAGGACCCAGTACTTC.

This clonotype has more than one count but fewer than ten. J is TRBJ2-1 and V is TRBV20-1; D might be TRBD1 (5 bases). This CDR3 contains 16 residues. CDR1 is DFQATT, CDR2 SNEGSKA, per germline (reference sequence). V was pared by 6 bases and J by 0 bases, with 18 bases between. CDR3 sequence reads: CSAQPTDLSSYNEQFF. Written as DNA, the CDR3 is TGCAGTGCCCAGCCGACAGACCTTAGCTCCTACAATGAGCAGTTCTTC.

The table lists this clonotype with a count of one. Possible read error: a much larger clone is one base away. The CDR3 bases are TGTGCCAGCAGCCAAGAACTAGCGGCCTACAATGAGCAGTTCTTC. Translating it yields CASSQELAAYNEQFF. This chain connects TRBV6-5 to TRBJ2-1; TRBD2 matches 8 bases. V dropped 6 bases and J dropped 2; count of bases not matched to a gene: 6. CDR1 MNHEY and CDR2 SVGAGI come from the germline V gene. The CDR3 has 15 residues.

This rearrangement joins TRBV6-5 to TRBJ1-4; D possibly corresponds to TRBD1 (6 bases). V gave up 6 bases and J gave up 0 bases, with 11 bases separating them. The CDR3 consists of 15 residues. Germline values: CDR1 MNHEY, CDR2 SVGAGI. The CDR3 nucleotides are TGTGCCAGCAGCCGAGGACAGACAACTAATGAAAAACTGTTTTTT. Translation gives CASSRGQTTNEKLFF.

As to this clonotype: One end of the junction fails to match germline, which may point to a read error. The V gene is TRBV28, the J gene TRBJ2-7; no clear D. This CDR3 is built from 14 residues. Germline V CDR1 and CDR2: MDHEN, SYDVKM. CDR3 amino acids: CAGSLGRTSYEQYF. For the CDR3, the DNA is TGTGCCGGCAGTCTTGGACGGACGTCCTACGAGCAGTACTTC.

This clonotype has a handful of counts. The chain is built from TRBV7-9 and TRBJ1-2, with D unclear. Germline V CDR1 and CDR2: SEHNR, FQNEAQ (reference sequence). This CDR3 spans 13 amino acids. Trimming pared 1 base from V and 6 bases from J, leaving 9 bases between. The CDR3 DNA follows: TGTGCCAGCAGCTTAGGGCAGTGGGATGGCTACACCTTC. This encodes CASSLGQWDGYTF.

The genes are TRBV7-3 and TRBJ2-1, with D perhaps matching TRBD2 (6 bases). Deletions cut 1 base from V and 4 bases from J, with 14 bases between. CDR3 length equals 16 residues. CDR1 is SGHTA, CDR2 FQGTGA, per germline. The CDR3, as DNA: TGTGCCAGCAGCTTAAGGCCCGGAGGGGCGTACAATGAGCAGTTCTTC. It is translated as CASSLRPGGAYNEQFF.

This clonotype was seen only a few times. The chain couples TRBV5-1 to TRBJ1-1; a weak D match, TRBD1 (5 bases). The V and J ends lost 2 bases and 0 bases respectively, with 11 bases between them. The CDR3 runs to 15 residues. In germline, CDR1 is SGHRS, CDR2 YFSETQ. The CDR3 loop is CASSFGGGMNTEAFF. The CDR3 DNA is TGCGCCAGCAGCTTTGGGGGAGGGATGAACACTGAAGCTTTCTTT.

This clonotype appeared a few times. The V call is TRBV4-1, the J call TRBJ1-4, with 8 bases identical to TRBD1. The germline gives CDR1 MGHRA, CDR2 YSYEKL. J gave up 8 bases and V 0 bases, and 8 bases lay outside the gene matches. CDR3 length: 16 residues. The DNA for the CDR3 is TGCGCCAGCAGCCAAGAAGGTGACAGGGGTAGAGAAAAACTGTTTTTT. Protein product: CASSQEGDRGREKLFF.

CDR3 nucleotides: TGCGCCAGCAGCTTGGGGGAGGGACAGGTGGGCAATCAGCCCCAGCATTTT. Its protein is CASSLGEGQVGNQPQHF. The chain couples TRBV5-1 to TRBJ1-5; 8 bases align to TRBD1. Germline CDR1 SGHRS, CDR2 YFSETQ. This CDR3 region has 17 residues. V lost 0 bases to trimming and J lost 2 bases; unmatched junction nucleotides: 7.

A few counts support this clonotype. This chain uses TRBV6-2 or TRBV6-3 with TRBJ1-2, with D hard to call. Germline CDR1 and CDR2: MNHEY and SVGEGT. This CDR3 region has 13 residues. The germline V and J ends were trimmed by 6 bases and 6 bases, with 14 bases remaining between them. CDR3 in amino acids: CASSPTESNGYTF. The CDR3 DNA reads as TGTGCCAGCAGCCCGACGGAGAGTAATGGCTACACCTTC.

The rearrangement links TRBV4-1 to TRBJ2-1, with 7 bases identical to TRBD2. CDR1 MGHRA and CDR2 YSYEKL come from the germline V gene. V dropped 0 bases and J dropped 10; count of bases not matched to a gene: 6. The CDR3 totals 14 residues. Here the CDR3 reads CASSQEDMGGEQFF. The CDR3 region has the DNA TGCGCCAGCAGCCAAGAAGATATGGGGGGGGAGCAGTTCTTC.

As concerns this clonotype: A read error may produce the germline difference seen at one junction end. This chain connects TRBV4-1 to TRBJ1-1, with D unresolved. CDR3 size: 15 residues. The germline gives CDR1 MGHRA, CDR2 YSYEKL. The CDR3 DNA reads as TGCGTCAGCAGCCCCCAGCGGACGGCGAACACTGAAGCTTTCTTT. Translation: CVSSPQRTANTEAFF.

V is TRBV15 and J is TRBJ2-1; 10 bases fit TRBD1. CDR1 is LNHNV, CDR2 YYDKDF, per germline (reference sequence). The junction had 4 bases not matched to a gene; V was cut back by 7 bases and J by 4 bases. The CDR3 contains 14 residues. CDR3 amino acids: CATTGTGVYNEQFF. In DNA form, the CDR3 reads TGTGCCACCACCGGGACAGGGGTTTACAATGAGCAGTTCTTC.

This sequence joins TRBV7-2 and TRBJ2-1; 8 bases are shared with TRBD2. V gave up 3 bases and J gave up 4 bases; unmatched junction bases: 5. CDR1 and CDR2 (germline): SGHTA, FQGNSA. CDR3 length: 15 residues. CDR3 DNA: TGTGCCAGCAGCTTCGAAGCGGGGGATTACAATGAGCAGTTCTTC. Its protein is CASSFEAGDYNEQFF.

In this sample, this clonotype turned up many times. J is TRBJ2-7 and V is TRBV7-2; D call uncertain. Trimming removed 6 bases at V and 2 bases at J, with 17 bases between. The germline V gene has CDR1 SGHTA and CDR2 FQGNSA. The CDR3 is 15 residues long. The CDR3 is CASSLGTSGPYEQYF. The CDR3, as DNA: TGTGCCAGCAGTCTAGGAACCTCCGGGCCCTACGAGCAGTACTTC.